Detailed here is one T cell receptor beta chain. The target antigen is unknown. Method: immunoSEQ multiplex PCR; TCRdb's copy keeps in-frame clones and lacks some. Of nearly 90,000 clones listed, 80% to 85% are singletons. The record originates from a study of graft-versus-host responses after intestinal transplantation. Study summary: Recipients received multivisceral, liver-intestinal, or isolated intestinal transplants. Uniformly, recipients were administered anti-thymocyte globulin induction with subsequent tacrolimus and steroids for around 3 years.

This CDR3 comprises 15 residues. The germline V gene encodes CDR1 MNHNS and CDR2 SASEGT. V shed 2 bases and J shed 5 bases, with 15 bases lying between them. Regarding the study as a whole: Graft-versus-host to host-versus-graft clonal ratios in allografts were high in patients with graft-donor T cell macrochimerism.

Sequencing was performed on unstimulated CD8+ T cells sorted from spleen or lymph node cells, taken before intestinal transplant. The chain uses TRBV6-1 and TRBJ2-5; D perhaps matches TRBD1 (5 bases). The clonotype comes from a human donor who received an intestinal transplant. CDR3 protein: CASSEIQGIWETQYF. As DNA, the CDR3 is TGTGCCAGCAGTGAAATTCAGGGTATCTGGGAGACCCAGTACTTC.